This T cell receptor (beta chain) is drawn from a study of T-cell memory formation after mild COVID-19. Study overall: TCR clusters were largely donor specific. Study-wide points: Some clones that responded turned up in pre-infection memory, which suggests that cross-reactive memory joined in. The authors left the SARS-CoV-2 specificity of second-wave clones peaking on day 37 unconfirmed.

TCRdb analysed the 5' RACE reads with MiXCR anew, one entry per CDR3 protein. The sample carries roughly 140,000 distinct CDR3 sequences, 14% to 15% recorded once. CDR1 MGHRA and CDR2 YSYEKL come from the germline V gene. The CDR3 length is 16 residues. Trimming pared 1 base from V and 6 bases from J, leaving 13 bases between. A remark on this clonotype: Antigen: not known.

The receptor's source is an adult woman who had mild COVID-19 (a few samples of this study predate the infection). Cell type and time point are not known. The sequencing input was PBMCs or a T cell subset sorted from them (not recorded which). The chain carries TRBV4-1 and TRBJ1-6; the D gene is possibly TRBD1 (5 bases). The CDR3 loop is CASSQVEGTPNSPLHF. In DNA form, the CDR3 reads TGCGCCAGCAGCCAAGTGGAGGGGACCCCTAATTCACCCCTCCACTTT.